The 14 T cell receptor beta chains listed next were all sequenced from one sample in a study of identifying expanded T cells in peripheral blood. Clones were sequenced by immunoSEQ multiplex PCR, and TCRdb holds only the in-frame ones, with some missing. The sample lists approximately 90,000 clones; 86% were seen once. Input material: blood. All receptors come from a person aged 18 to 75 in good health.

The chain links TRBV15 to TRBJ2-1; no firm D call. Per germline, CDR1 LNHNV and CDR2 YYDKDF (reference sequence). This CDR3 contains 15 residues. Trimming pared 4 bases from V and 2 bases from J, leaving 12 bases between. CDR3 in amino acids: CATSKGPGAYNEQFF. The CDR3 nucleotides are TGTGCCACCAGCAAAGGACCAGGAGCCTACAATGAGCAGTTCTTC.

This CDR3 is CASSLGDREVDTQYF. CDR3 sequence (DNA): TGCGCCAGCAGCTTAGGGGACAGGGAGGTAGATACGCAGTATTTT. This chain joins TRBV5-1 and TRBJ2-3; 9 bases line up with TRBD1. V lost 2 bases and J lost 5; bases outside the gene matches: 6. The CDR3 is 15 amino acids. The V gene's germline CDR1 is SGHRS and CDR2 YFSETQ.

This chain joins TRBV5-6 and TRBJ2-1; D unresolved. The germline V gene encodes CDR1 SGHDT and CDR2 YYEEEE. Deletions cut 3 bases from V and 2 bases from J, with 15 bases between. The CDR3 contains 16 residues. CDR3 in amino acids: CASSYLLTAPYNEQFF. CDR3 DNA sequence: TGTGCCAGCAGCTATCTATTAACAGCTCCCTACAATGAGCAGTTCTTC. The variable domain in full, completed from reference TRBV5-6 and TRBJ2-1, reads DAGVTQSPTHLIKTRGQQVTLRCSPKSGHDTVSWYQQALGQGPQFIFQYYEEEERQRGNFPDRFSGHQFPNYSSELNVNALLLGDSALYLCASSYLLTAPYNEQFFGPGTRLTVL.

The chain joins TRBV19 to TRBJ2-2; D tentatively fits TRBD1 or TRBD2 (5 bases each). The CDR3 sequence is 16 residues long. V was pared by 4 bases and J by 5 bases, with 17 bases between. Germline loops: CDR1 LNHDA, CDR2 SQIVND (reference sequence). CDR3 amino acids: CASSNTGTVRTGELFF. CDR3 bases: TGTGCCAGTAGTAACACCGGGACCGTTAGAACCGGGGAGCTGTTTTTT.

This chain uses TRBV18 with TRBJ2-1; D is unresolved. The CDR3 sequence is 13 residues long. V was shortened by 2 bases and J by 6 bases, with 8 bases between the two germline ends. CDR1 and CDR2 (germline): KGHSH, LQKENI. The CDR3 nucleotides are TGTGCCAGCTCACCAATAGAGCTCAATGAGCAGTTCTTC. This sequence encodes CASSPIELNEQFF. Variable domain in full (rest from reference TRBV18 and TRBJ2-1): NAGVMQNPRHLVRRRGQEARLRCSPMKGHSHVYWYRQLPEEGLKFMVYLQKENIIDESGMPKERFSAEFPKEGPSILRIQQVVRGDSAAYFCASSPIELNEQFFGPGTRLTVL.

The chain has TRBV7-9 and TRBJ2-7, with D unresolved. Germline CDR1 and CDR2: SEHNR and FQNEAQ (reference sequence). The V end was cut by 2 bases, the J end by 1 base, with 12 bases between. The CDR3 is made up of 15 amino acids. The CDR3 reads CASSLIGQTSYEQYF. CDR3 bases: TGTGCCAGCAGCTTAATCGGGCAGACTTCCTACGAGCAGTACTTC.

This chain uses TRBV5-1 with TRBJ1-1; 7 nucleotides agree with TRBD1. V was clipped by 4 bases and J by 5 bases; unmatched bases: 5. The CDR3 length is 13 residues. Germline loops: CDR1 SGHRS, CDR2 YFSETQ. CDR3 nucleotide sequence: TGCGCCAGCAGCCTCGACAGGGCGACTGAAGCTTTCTTT. Translating gives CASSLDRATEAFF.

The genes are TRBV2 and TRBJ2-3, with TRBD1 matching 8 bases. Germline values: CDR1 SNHLY, CDR2 FYNNEI. The J segment lost 4 bases and the V segment lost 7 bases, leaving 7 bases of the junction unmatched. The CDR3 has 14 residues. The CDR3 nucleotides are TGTGCCAGCATGCAGGGGGCGCTTCCAGATACGCAGTATTTT. It yields the protein CASMQGALPDTQYF.

This clone was seen a single time. The V gene is TRBV7-2, the J gene TRBJ2-7, with D maybe TRBD1 (6 bases). The V end was cut by 2 bases, the J end by 2 bases, with 25 bases between. Germline V CDR1 and CDR2: SGHTA, FQGNSA. This CDR3 is built from 19 residues. CDR3 coding DNA: TGTGCCAGCAGCTTACGGCCAACAGGGTCACCGTCCAGAACCTACGAGCAGTACTTC. Protein sequence: CASSLRPTGSPSRTYEQYF.

The J gene is TRBJ1-4, the V gene TRBV4-3; tentatively, D is TRBD1 (5 bases). Germline-derived CDR1 and CDR2 are LGHNA and YSLEER. CDR3 length equals 20 residues. Trimming took 4 bases from V and 0 from J, leaving 24 bases between them. The CDR3 sequence is CASSLFRGFRPSATNEKLFF. CDR3 DNA: TGCGCCAGCAGCCTCTTTAGGGGATTCCGCCCCTCTGCAACTAATGAAAAACTGTTTTTT.

The chain is built from TRBV30 and TRBJ2-3; D unclear. CDR1 and CDR2 (germline): GTSNPN, SVGIG (reference sequence). The CDR3 has 15 amino acids. Trimming pared 5 bases from V and 0 bases from J, leaving 15 bases between. The CDR3, as DNA: TGTGCCTGGGAACCGTTGAGATCTAGCACAGATACGCAGTATTTT. Residues: CAWEPLRSSTDTQYF.

The V and J genes are TRBV5-1 and TRBJ2-5; D might be TRBD2 (6 bases). V shed 0 bases and J shed 2 bases, with 17 bases lying between them. This CDR3 is built from 17 residues. Germline V gene data show CDR1 as SGHRS and CDR2 as YFSETQ. The CDR3 spells CASSLVGYGGGQETQYF. CDR3 in DNA: TGCGCCAGCAGCTTGGTGGGCTACGGGGGAGGTCAAGAGACCCAGTACTTC. Full variable domain (missing parts from reference TRBV5-1 and TRBJ2-5): KAGVTQTPRYLIKTRGQQVTLSCSPISGHRSVSWYQQTPGQGLQFLFEYFSETQRNKGNFPGRFSGRQFSNSRSEMNVSTLELGDSALYLCASSLVGYGGGQETQYFGPGTRLLVL.

The chain uses TRBV19 and TRBJ1-1; TRBD1 aligns across 7 bases. The CDR3 has 15 residues. Trimming at V came to 6 bases and at J to 3 bases, leaving 10 bases not matched to a gene. Germline CDR1 reads LNHDA; CDR2 reads SQIVND (reference sequence). This chain's CDR3 is CASSSIGDRDTEAFF. Here the CDR3 DNA reads TGTGCCAGTAGCTCAATAGGAGACAGGGACACTGAAGCTTTCTTT.

The CDR3 nucleotides are TGTGCCAGCAGTGACGTGGCAGGCTTTGAGCAGTTCTTC. The encoded protein is CASSDVAGFEQFF. The chain couples TRBV6-4 to TRBJ2-1; no reliable D call. The CDR3 has 13 residues. The V and J ends lost 2 bases and 9 bases respectively, with 11 bases between them. CDR1 MRHNA and CDR2 SNTAGT come from the germline V gene.